One T cell receptor (beta chain) is described in this entry. The V gene lost 5 bases and the J gene lost 7 bases, with 18 bases spanning the gap. The germline V gene encodes CDR1 MNHEY and CDR2 SVGEGT. This CDR3 is built from 15 residues. The data derive from a study of blood T cell repertoires in COVID-19. Study-wide context: Donors in the United States, Italy and Spain gave samples during acute or convalescent COVID-19. In each case, the material was cDNA or gDNA derived from T cells, B-cell-depleted T cells, or PBMCs.

As handled by the study authors: The authors estimated nucleated cell counts from reference gene primer amplification. Using immunoSEQ multiplex PCR, the repertoire was profiled, and TCRdb retains in-frame clones only, with some absent. V, J and clone size are taken as reported in that table, and D and trimming were inferred from the DNA itself. Here the sample spans 95,000 to 100,000 clones, about 85% being singletons. Sequencing used peripheral blood. V usage is TRBV6-2 or TRBV6-3 and J usage is TRBJ1-5; D is possibly TRBD1 (6 bases). The clonotype was recovered from a woman aged 70-85 years with active or convalescent COVID-19. DNA for the CDR3: TGTGCCAGCAGTCCAGGCCCAGGGGAGTGGCAGCCCCAGCATTTT. Amino acids: CASSPGPGEWQPQHF.